The 26 T cell receptor beta chains given below trace back to one sample, sequenced in a study of early T cells in non-severe SARS-CoV-2 infection. TCRdb called the 5' RACE reads again in MiXCR, with one record for every CDR3 protein. The sample gives roughly 66,000 distinct CDR3 sequences, roughly 9% of which show up once; 3% to 3.5% is in the top ten. The sequenced sample was whole blood. The origin of the receptors is an adult who was a healthcare worker with PCR-confirmed SARS-CoV-2 infection or an uninfected control (not recorded which).

V usage is TRBV6-2 or TRBV6-3 and J usage is TRBJ2-5; 8 bases are a match to TRBD2. The CDR3 loop spans 17 amino acids. The J segment lost 5 bases and the V segment lost 6 bases, leaving 17 bases of the junction unmatched. CDR1 is MNHEY, CDR2 SVGEGT, per germline. The CDR3 protein is CASRPLAGTSFVETQYF. CDR3 DNA: TGTGCCAGCAGACCACTTGCCGGGACTAGTTTTGTGGAGACCCAGTACTTC.

This clonotype was seen more than once but under ten times. The chain links TRBV7-6 to TRBJ2-2; D perhaps matches TRBD2 (5 bases). The length of the CDR3 is 16 residues. Germline V lookup: CDR1 SGHVS, CDR2 FNYEAQ. V gave up 4 bases and J gave up 2 bases, with 14 bases separating them. The CDR3 spells CASSSLPSLNTGELFF. Written as DNA, the CDR3 is TGTGCCAGCAGCTCGCTACCTAGCCTTAACACCGGGGAGCTGTTTTTT.

This clonotype was seen at least ten times. The chain recombines TRBV2 with TRBJ2-3; TRBD1 agrees at 7 bases. This CDR3 is 14 amino acids long. Germline CDR1 and CDR2: SNHLY and FYNNEI. V lost 6 bases and J lost 0; bases outside the gene matches: 3. CDR3 nucleotides: TGTGCCAGCAGGCAGGGGGTTAGCACAGATACGCAGTATTTT. It specifies CASRQGVSTDTQYF.

This clonotype has at least ten counts. The chain links TRBV29-1 to TRBJ2-1; D uncertain. The V and J ends lost 3 bases and 15 bases respectively, with 6 bases between them. Germline loops: CDR1 SQVTM, CDR2 ANQGSEA. This CDR3 comprises 8 residues. The CDR3 DNA sequence: TGCAGCGTTGACTCAGGGTTCTTC. Its protein is CSVDSGFF.

This clonotype has more than one count but fewer than ten. The V and J genes are TRBV7-3 and TRBJ1-2; 10 bases line up with TRBD1. The V gene end was trimmed by 2 bases and the J gene end by 8 bases; junction bases not matched to a gene: 2. The germline gives CDR1 SGHTA, CDR2 FQGTGA. This CDR3 spans 13 amino acids. The CDR3 DNA sequence: TGTGCCAGCAGCTTAGACAGGGGGCGAGGCTACACCTTC. Its protein is CASSLDRGRGYTF.

The J gene is TRBJ1-4, the V gene TRBV20-1, with a possible D match to TRBD1 (6 bases). This CDR3 comprises 14 residues. Germline CDR1 DFQATT, CDR2 SNEGSKA (reference sequence). The V end lost 4 bases, the J end lost 5 bases, and 14 bases lay between the germline ends. For the CDR3, the DNA is TGCAGTGCTAACTCTGGGGGCATCAATGAAAAACTGTTTTTT. Residues: CSANSGGINEKLFF.

In its sample, this clonotype was seen many times. The chain employs TRBV27 and TRBJ2-4; unclear D gene. This CDR3 region has 16 residues. CDR1 and CDR2 (germline): MNHEY, SMNVEV (reference sequence). Between the trimmed V and J ends, which lost 2 bases and 0 bases, there was a span of 11 bases. CDR3 DNA: TGTGCCAGCAGTTTAGTTCCCGATCTAGCCAAAAACATTCAGTACTTC. Amino acids: CASSLVPDLAKNIQYF.

This clonotype was observed a handful of times. The genes are TRBV7-9 and TRBJ2-2; D gene uncertain. CDR1 is SEHNR and CDR2 is FQNEAQ in the germline V gene (reference sequence). The CDR3 has 15 amino acids. V was shortened by 5 bases and J by 7 bases, with 17 bases between the two germline ends. Written as DNA, the CDR3 is TGTGCCAGCAGCCCTAGGTTGGGCGGCCGCGGGGAGCTGTTTTTT. Translated: CASSPRLGGRGELFF.

This clonotype has more than one count but fewer than ten. V and J are TRBV20-1 and TRBJ1-2, with 8 bases fitting TRBD1. The CDR3 is made up of 14 amino acids. With 0 bases clipped from V and 8 bases from J, the junction kept 8 bases outside the gene matches. Germline values: CDR1 DFQATT, CDR2 SNEGSKA (reference sequence). DNA of the CDR3: TGCAGTGCTAGAGAATCAGGGGGCGTCTCCGGCTACACCTTC. It codes for CSARESGGVSGYTF.

The chain has TRBV12-3 or TRBV12-4 and TRBJ1-5; possibly TRBD1 for D (5 bases). Trimming shortened V by 6 bases and J by 0 bases, and 6 bases separated the two germline ends. This CDR3 spans 13 amino acids. The CDR3 is CASSTGSNQPQHF. CDR3 DNA sequence: TGTGCCAGCAGCACAGGTAGCAATCAGCCCCAGCATTTT.

This clonotype was seen at least ten times. This chain joins TRBV21-1 and TRBJ2-5; TRBD2, the table's D call, was not compared with the DNA. TRBV21-1 represents a pseudogene. The CDR3 extends over 14 amino acids. CDR3 nucleotides: TGTGCCAGCAGCAAAGCAGCGGGACAAGAGACCCAGTACTTC. The encoded protein is CASSKAAGQETQYF.

This clonotype was seen only a few times. V and J are TRBV29-1 and TRBJ2-7; TRBD1 aligns across 8 bases. J gave up 4 bases and V 7 bases, and 6 bases lay outside the gene matches. The CDR3 contains 12 residues. CDR1 and CDR2 from the germline V gene are SQVTM and ANQGSEA. The CDR3 DNA reads as TGCAGCGCCGGACAGGGAAGATACGAGCAGTACTTC. Its translation: CSAGQGRYEQYF.

The chain has TRBV19 and TRBJ2-7, with D perhaps being TRBD1 or TRBD2 (5 bases each). This CDR3 contains 14 residues. Trimming removed 3 bases from V and 0 bases from J, with 9 bases in between. In germline, CDR1 is LNHDA, CDR2 SQIVND (reference sequence). The CDR3 bases are TGTGCCAGTAGTATCGGGACGGTCTCCTACGAGCAGTACTTC. It encodes CASSIGTVSYEQYF.

The V call is TRBV15, the J call TRBJ2-5; 8 bases map to TRBD1. Germline V gene sequence: CDR1 LNHNV, CDR2 YYDKDF (reference sequence). CDR3 length: 15 amino acids. Trimming took 5 bases from V and 5 from J; bases not matched to a gene: 10. The CDR3 is CATSQNAGGSETQYF. The CDR3 region has the DNA TGTGCCACCAGCCAGAACGCAGGGGGCTCGGAGACCCAGTACTTC.

This clonotype appeared a few times. V and J are TRBV7-2 and TRBJ2-7, with D tentatively TRBD2 (5 bases). Per germline, CDR1 SGHTA and CDR2 FQGNSA. The CDR3 runs to 13 residues. V was pared by 7 bases and J by 2 bases, with 12 bases between. CDR3 bases: TGTGCCAGCACCGGACTCTTCCCCTACGAGCAGTACTTC. This encodes CASTGLFPYEQYF. Complete variable domain (other parts from reference TRBV7-2 and TRBJ2-7): GAGVSQSPSNKVTEKGKDVELRCDPISGHTALYWYRQSLGQGLEFLIYFQGNSAPDKSGLPSDRFSAERTGGSVSTLTIQRTQQEDSAVYLCASTGLFPYEQYFGPGTRLTVT.

This clonotype was counted only a few times. The gene calls are TRBV7-8 and TRBJ2-1, with D tentatively TRBD2 (6 bases). This CDR3 is built from 16 residues. Germline V gene sequence: CDR1 SGHVS, CDR2 FQNEAQ. Trimming removed 1 base from V and 1 base from J, with 11 bases in between. In DNA form, the CDR3 reads TGTGCCAGCAGCTTAGAAACCGGGACTTCCTACAATGAGCAGTTCTTC. Its translation: CASSLETGTSYNEQFF.

This clonotype has ten or more counts. The rearrangement links TRBV5-6 to TRBJ1-5; D call uncertain. Trimming stripped 4 bases from V and 6 bases from J, with 11 bases between. The CDR3 totals 13 residues. In germline, CDR1 is SGHDT, CDR2 YYEEEE. Written as DNA, the CDR3 is TGTGCCAGCAGCACAAGAGCCGGTCAGCCCCAGCATTTT. Its translation: CASSTRAGQPQHF.

The rearrangement uses TRBV7-9 and TRBJ1-2; 8 bases map to TRBD1. The CDR3 spans 14 residues. CDR1 is SEHNR, CDR2 FQNEAQ, per germline (reference sequence). J gave up 6 bases and V 2 bases, and 5 bases lay outside the gene matches. In nucleotides, the CDR3 is TGTGCCAGCAGCTTAATCGACAGGGGCCATGGCTACACCTTC. The encoded protein is CASSLIDRGHGYTF.

This clonotype was seen only a few times. The rearrangement uses TRBV12-3 or TRBV12-4 and TRBJ2-1; 9 bases match TRBD1. The CDR3 length is 13 residues. The V and J ends lost 6 bases and 7 bases, in that order; junction bases with no gene match: 4. CDR3 loop: CASSWTGVNEQFF. In nucleotides, the CDR3 is TGTGCCAGCAGCTGGACAGGGGTGAATGAGCAGTTCTTC.

The CDR3 loop reads CSAIRREGRTDTQYF. Here the CDR3 DNA reads TGCAGTGCTATCCGGCGGGAGGGTCGTACAGATACGCAGTATTTT. This rearrangement joins TRBV20-1 to TRBJ2-3; the match to TRBD2 covers 9 bases. V dropped 4 bases and J dropped 3; count of bases not matched to a gene: 8. Germline CDR1 is DFQATT and CDR2 is SNEGSKA (reference sequence). This CDR3 is 15 amino acids long.

This clonotype was observed at least ten times. V gene TRBV29-1 combines with J gene TRBJ1-1; no clear D. This CDR3 has 11 residues. V was cut by 4 bases and J by 4 bases, with 7 bases left in between. Germline V gene sequence: CDR1 SQVTM, CDR2 ANQGSEA. For the CDR3, the DNA is TGCAGCGTTGCAAGGGCCACTGAAGCTTTCTTT. Its translation: CSVARATEAFF.

This clonotype was seen repeatedly, ten times or more. The chain carries TRBV12-3 or TRBV12-4 and TRBJ1-6, with D possibly being TRBD1 (6 bases). This CDR3 is built from 12 residues. V was clipped by 7 bases and J by 7 bases, with 8 bases between them. CDR3 in amino acids: CASTGDNSPLHF. The CDR3 DNA sequence: TGTGCCAGCACAGGGGACAATTCACCCCTCCACTTT.

J is TRBJ2-3 and V is TRBV15; tentative D call: TRBD2 (6 bases). Germline V gene data show CDR1 as LNHNV and CDR2 as YYDKDF (reference sequence). Trimming took off 6 bases at V and 2 bases at J, with 15 bases between the two ends. The CDR3 runs to 15 residues. CDR3 residues: CATRASAFLTDTQYF. CDR3 nucleotides: TGTGCCACCAGGGCTAGCGCGTTTCTCACAGATACGCAGTATTTT.

The CDR3 loop is CASSSTSGRPTDTQYF. CDR3 in DNA: TGTGCCAGCAGCTCGACTAGCGGACGCCCCACAGATACGCAGTATTTT. The chain links TRBV7-9 to TRBJ2-3, with 9 bases that match TRBD2. V dropped 4 bases and J dropped 2; count of bases not matched to a gene: 7. Germline V lookup: CDR1 SEHNR, CDR2 FQNEAQ (reference sequence). The CDR3 runs 16 residues.

This clonotype was observed at least ten times. The chain is built from TRBV7-6 and TRBJ2-3; D unclear. CDR1 is SGHVS, CDR2 FNYEAQ, per germline. Trimming shortened V by 3 bases and J by 4 bases, and 11 bases separated the two germline ends. This CDR3 is built from 14 residues. Here the CDR3 reads CASSLFGWADTQYF. The CDR3 bases are TGTGCCAGCAGCTTGTTCGGTTGGGCAGATACGCAGTATTTT.

This clonotype was counted ten times or more. V gene TRBV29-1 combines with J gene TRBJ1-1; D is uncertain. With 5 bases removed from V and 4 bases from J, the gap between germline ends came to 11 bases. The CDR3 runs to 12 residues. From germline, CDR1 is SQVTM and CDR2 ANQGSEA. The CDR3, as DNA: TGCAGCGTTCGGTGGGCCGGCACTGAAGCTTTCTTT. It specifies CSVRWAGTEAFF.